The 26 T cell receptor beta chains in this list originate from one sample, sequenced in a study of regulatory T cells in long-lasting Graves disease. Building the TCR beta libraries relied on iRepertoire HTBI primers, and CDR3 regions underwent Arm-PCR. A single record per CDR3 protein comes from TCRdb applying MiXCR to the multiplex PCR reads. Found here are 250,000 to 300,000 distinct CDR3 sequences, 18% of them singletons; the top ten hold 14%. As to time point: newly diagnosed GD, antithyroid drugs for less than 3 months. PBMCs provided the RNA from which the TCR library was made. The data also belong to a second study, concerning T cells in Graves' hyperthyroidism and ophthalmopathy.

Specimen: peripheral blood mononuclear cells (PBMCs), collected at new diagnosis, from a patient treated with antithyroid drugs. These receptor sequences come from a woman in her twenties or thirties with Graves disease.

This clonotype was seen repeatedly, ten times or more. The chain uses TRBV12-5 and TRBJ1-5; D is unclear. Trimming took off 7 bases at V and 11 bases at J, with 18 bases between the two ends. Germline V gene data show CDR1 as LGHNT and CDR2 as FRNRAP. This CDR3 has 13 amino acids. CDR3 DNA sequence: TGTGCTAGTGAGGCGGCAGGTAGAAGGGCCCAGCATTTT. Translating gives CASEAAGRRAQHF.

In regard to this clonotype: This clone may be a read error of a much larger clone one base away. The chain uses TRBV7-9 and TRBJ1-6; TRBD1 is a possible D gene (5 bases). Germline CDR1 SEHNR, CDR2 FQNEAQ (reference sequence). Trimming removed 1 base at V and 11 bases at J, with 12 bases between. CDR3 length: 14 residues. The chain's CDR3 is CASSLGAGTAPLHF. Here the CDR3 DNA reads TGTGCCAGCAGCTTAGGGGCAGGGACCGCACCCCTCCACTTT. The full variable domain, completed using reference TRBV7-9 and TRBJ1-6, is DTGVSQNPRHKITKRGQNVTFRCDPISEHNRLYWYRQTLGQGPEFLTYFQNEAQLEKSRLLSDRFSAERPKGSFSTLEIQRTEQGDSAMYLCASSLGAGTAPLHFGNGTRLTVT.

This clonotype was found many times. V and J are TRBV5-1 and TRBJ2-3, with D perhaps assigned TRBD1 or TRBD2 (5 bases each). The CDR3 runs 14 residues. The germline V gene has CDR1 SGHRS and CDR2 YFSETQ. V lost 3 bases, J lost 3 bases, and 11 bases lay in between. The DNA of the CDR3 is TGCGCCAGCAGCTCAGAGGGACCTACAGATACGCAGTATTTT. Translating gives CASSSEGPTDTQYF.

This clonotype was detected ten times or more. This rearrangement joins TRBV7-9 to TRBJ2-7, with 9 nucleotides matching TRBD1. The V and J ends lost 5 bases and 5 bases, in that order; junction bases with no gene match: 10. Germline values: CDR1 SEHNR, CDR2 FQNEAQ (reference sequence). This CDR3 contains 15 residues. CDR3 DNA: TGTGCCAGCAGCCTCTGGGACAGGGCAAGTGACGAGCAGTACTTC. It codes for CASSLWDRASDEQYF.

This clonotype was recorded many times. The V call is TRBV13, the J call TRBJ1-1; a possible D gene is TRBD1 (5 bases). V lost 2 bases and J 1 base, leaving 11 bases between the germline ends. The CDR3 has 15 amino acids. The germline CDR1 and CDR2 sequences are PRHDT and FYEKMQ (reference sequence). This chain's CDR3 is CASSLSRTTNTEAFF. CDR3 DNA: TGTGCCAGCAGCTTATCACGGACAACGAACACTGAAGCTTTCTTT.

This clonotype showed up many times. This chain links TRBV11-2 with TRBJ1-1; D not certain. Trimming shortened V by 1 base and J by 2 bases, and 5 bases separated the two germline ends. Germline V lookup: CDR1 SGHAT, CDR2 FQNNGV. The CDR3 consists of 13 residues. CDR3 DNA sequence: TGTGCCAGCAGCTTAGTAACCAACACTGAAGCTTTCTTT. It specifies CASSLVTNTEAFF.

This clonotype was seen at least ten times. V and J are TRBV15 and TRBJ1-1; possibly TRBD1 for D (6 bases). The CDR3 contains 17 residues. The ends were cut back, 0 bases at V and 2 bases at J, with 16 bases in the middle. The V gene's germline CDR1 is LNHNV and CDR2 YYDKDF (reference sequence). The CDR3 here is CATSRDRSVGGNTEAFF. In DNA form, the CDR3 reads TGTGCCACCAGCAGAGATCGTTCGGTAGGGGGAAACACTGAAGCTTTCTTT.

In its sample, this clonotype was seen many times. J is TRBJ1-1 and V is TRBV7-2; possibly TRBD1 for D (5 bases). V lost 1 base, J lost 1 base, and 16 bases lay in between. The CDR3 extends over 17 amino acids. Germline CDR1 is SGHTA and CDR2 is FQGNSA. CDR3 region: CASSLVGYGGWNTEAFF. In DNA, the CDR3 is TGTGCCAGCAGCTTAGTAGGGTACGGGGGGTGGAACACTGAAGCTTTCTTT.

In regard to this clonotype: A far larger clone is just one base off, so this is likely a read error. The chain has TRBV11-2 and TRBJ2-3, with D unclear. The J call is uncertain, as TRBJ1-1 better fits the DNA end. Germline V CDR1 and CDR2: SGHAT, FQNNGV. This CDR3 has 13 residues. The DNA for the CDR3 is TGTGCCAGCAGCCTTTGGACCGATCCTGGGGCTTTCTTT. It is translated as CASSLWTDPGAFF.

The V and J genes are TRBV6-1 and TRBJ2-7; 9 bases line up with TRBD1. The J call could be wrong; TRBJ2-5 is a better fit for the DNA end. Germline CDR1 is MNHNS and CDR2 is SASEGT. CDR3 size: 15 residues. The chain's CDR3 is CASSEWTGAQETQYF. Here the CDR3 DNA reads TGTGCCAGCAGTGAGTGGACAGGGGCCCAAGAGACCCAGTACTTC.

To note about this clonotype: Given the absence of the conserved phenylalanine or tryptophan at the CDR3 end, a read error is likely. This sequence joins TRBV7-2 and TRBJ2-3, with a possible D match to TRBD1 (5 bases). The germline V gene has CDR1 SGHTA and CDR2 FQGNSA. The V gene lost 5 bases and the J gene lost 2 bases, with 8 bases spanning the gap. CDR3 length: 13 amino acids. This CDR3 is CASSQGSTDTQYS. CDR3 coding DNA: TGTGCCAGCAGCCAGGGCTCCACAGATACGCAGTATTCT.

The sample holds many counts of this clonotype. CDR3 residues: CASSEYRDTEAFF. CDR3 bases: TGTGCCAGCAGCGAGTACAGGGACACTGAAGCTTTCTTT. The V and J genes are TRBV7-8 and TRBJ1-1; a weak D match, TRBD1 (6 bases). CDR1 and CDR2 from the germline V gene are SGHVS and FQNEAQ. There are 13 residues in the CDR3. Trimming pared 5 bases from V and 3 bases from J, leaving 10 bases between. Complete variable domain (other parts from reference TRBV7-8 and TRBJ1-1): GAGVSQSPRYKVAKRGQDVALRCDPISGHVSLFWYQQALGQGPEFLTYFQNEAQLDKSGLPSDRFFAERPEGSVSTLKIQRTQQEDSAVYLCASSEYRDTEAFFGQGTRLTVV.

This clonotype has a count of ten or more. The chain joins TRBV2 to TRBJ2-3; TRBD2 might be the D (7 bases). V was clipped by 0 bases and J by 6 bases, with 19 bases between them. The CDR3 totals 17 residues. From germline, CDR1 is SNHLY and CDR2 FYNNEI. The CDR3 region is CASSEARVRGGGDTQYF. As DNA, the CDR3 is TGTGCCAGCAGTGAAGCGCGAGTCAGGGGAGGGGGGGATACGCAGTATTTT. The entire variable domain, with the rest obtained from reference TRBV2 and TRBJ2-3, is as follows: EPEVTQTPSHQVTQMGQEVILRCVPISNHLYFYWYRQILGQKVEFLVSFYNNEISEKSEIFDDQFSVERPDGSNFTLKIRSTKLEDSAMYFCASSEARVRGGGDTQYFGPGTRLTVL.

Many counts were recorded for this clonotype. This chain uses TRBV18 with TRBJ2-3; TRBD2 agrees at 10 bases. This CDR3 is 15 amino acids long. In germline, CDR1 is KGHSH, CDR2 LQKENI. The V gene end was trimmed by 7 bases and the J gene end by 1 base; junction bases not matched to a gene: 5. The CDR3 sequence: CASFQGTSGTDTQYF. The CDR3 DNA sequence: TGTGCCAGCTTTCAAGGGACTAGCGGCACAGATACGCAGTATTTT.

This clonotype was observed at least ten times. V and J are TRBV7-6 and TRBJ1-1, with D tentatively TRBD1 (6 bases). The CDR3 has 14 amino acids. V lost 5 bases and J lost 5, with 15 bases in between. Germline CDR1 is SGHVS and CDR2 is FNYEAQ. The CDR3 bases are TGTGCCAGCAGCGATTACAGGGTATTTACTGAAGCTTTCTTT. Its translation is CASSDYRVFTEAFF.

In its sample, this clonotype was seen a few times. A far larger clone differs by one base, so this is likely a read error. The genes are TRBV5-1 and TRBJ2-7; 10 bases are a match to TRBD1. There are 16 residues in the CDR3. With 4 bases clipped from V and 7 bases from J, the junction kept 14 bases outside the gene matches. Germline V gene lookup returns CDR1 SGHRS and CDR2 YFSETQ. DNA of the CDR3: TGCGCCAGCAGCCGCTTGGGGGACAGGGGTTACAATGAGCAGTACTTC. This sequence encodes CASSRLGDRGYNEQYF.

The V gene is TRBV10-1, the J gene TRBJ2-3; unclear D gene. The germline V gene has CDR1 WNHNN and CDR2 SYGVQD (reference sequence). This CDR3 has 12 residues. With 2 bases removed from V and 6 bases from J, the gap between germline ends came to 6 bases. CDR3 residues: CASSEKGDTQYF. As DNA, the CDR3 is TGCGCCAGCAGTGAGAAGGGTGATACGCAGTATTTT.

The CDR3 here is CASSVDGKTQYF. Written as DNA, the CDR3 is TGTGCCAGCAGTGTGGACGGGAAGACCCAGTACTTC. This sequence joins TRBV6-2 or TRBV6-3 and TRBJ2-1, with a tentative D call TRBD2 (5 bases). The J call is doubtful: the DNA matches TRBJ2-5 better. Germline CDR1 and CDR2: MNHEY and SVGEGT. This CDR3 comprises 12 residues.

The CDR3 region has the DNA TGTGCCAGCAGTCCCCCCGGGCGCATCTACTCCTACGAGCAGTACTTC. Its translation is CASSPPGRIYSYEQYF. The chain couples TRBV3-1 to TRBJ2-7; D ambiguous. V was clipped by 6 bases and J by 0 bases, with 18 bases between them. Germline assignment: CDR1 LGHDT and CDR2 YNNKEL (reference sequence). The CDR3 runs 16 residues.

This clonotype was picked up one time. The chain has TRBV15 and TRBJ2-2; perhaps TRBD1 as D (5 bases). V lost 5 bases to trimming and J lost 4 bases, with 20 bases between them. From germline, CDR1 is LNHNV and CDR2 YYDKDF (reference sequence). The CDR3 consists of 17 residues. CDR3 coding DNA: TGTGCCACCAGCGGTAAAACTCAGGGCGTCCTCACCGGGGAGCTGTTTTTT. Amino acids: CATSGKTQGVLTGELFF.

This clonotype was recorded at least ten times. V and J are TRBV20-1 and TRBJ2-7, with 10 bases fitting TRBD1. The junction had 3 bases not matched to a gene; V was cut back by 3 bases and J by 4 bases. CDR3 length equals 13 residues. In germline, CDR1 is DFQATT, CDR2 SNEGSKA (reference sequence). The CDR3 DNA reads as TGCAGTGCTAGTCAGGGACAGGGGTACGAGCAGTACTTC. This encodes CSASQGQGYEQYF.

The CDR3: CASSEQPLGEQYF. In DNA form, the CDR3 reads TGTGCCAGCAGCGAGCAGCCTCTAGGCGAGCAGTACTTC. The rearrangement uses TRBV6-2 or TRBV6-3 and TRBJ2-7; D uncertain. Trimming pared 6 bases from V and 6 bases from J, leaving 15 bases between. The CDR3 covers 13 residues. CDR1 and CDR2 (germline): MNHEY, SVGEGT.

This clonotype was counted a few times. The CDR3 here is CSAYRGGMNTEAFF. DNA of the CDR3: TGCAGTGCTTACAGGGGGGGCATGAACACTGAAGCTTTCTTT. J is TRBJ1-1 and V is TRBV20-1; 8 bases agree with TRBD1. This CDR3 has 14 amino acids. Per the germline V gene, CDR1 is DFQATT and CDR2 is SNEGSKA (reference sequence). J was trimmed by 0 bases and V by 5 bases; bases with no gene match: 5.

This clonotype has more than one count but fewer than ten. The V gene is TRBV27, the J gene TRBJ2-2; D possibly corresponds to TRBD1 (5 bases). Looked up from germline, CDR1 is MNHEY and CDR2 is SMNVEV (reference sequence). The CDR3 is 16 amino acids. V lost 4 bases to trimming and J lost 2 bases, with 14 bases between them. The CDR3, as DNA: TGTGCCAGCAGTTCCTACTCTGGGGCAAACACCGGGGAGCTGTTTTTT. It yields the protein CASSSYSGANTGELFF.

As for this clonotype: At one end the junction does not follow the germline gene, possibly because of a read error. The chain employs TRBV9 and TRBJ2-5; no clear D. The germline gives CDR1 SGDLS, CDR2 YYNGEE. The CDR3 is made up of 14 amino acids. The DNA of the CDR3 is TGTGCCAGCAGCGTAGATCCCCACCAGGAGACCCAGTACTTC. Protein: CASSVDPHQETQYF.

This clonotype was found many times. The chain is built from TRBV20-1 and TRBJ1-2; D possibly corresponds to TRBD1 (5 bases). This CDR3 contains 13 residues. V dropped 1 base and J dropped 8 bases, with 14 bases sitting between them. Germline V gene sequence: CDR1 DFQATT, CDR2 SNEGSKA (reference sequence). The CDR3 DNA sequence: TGCAGTGCTAGAGCCCGAGGGGCTGCGGGCTACACCTTC. Residues: CSARARGAAGYTF.